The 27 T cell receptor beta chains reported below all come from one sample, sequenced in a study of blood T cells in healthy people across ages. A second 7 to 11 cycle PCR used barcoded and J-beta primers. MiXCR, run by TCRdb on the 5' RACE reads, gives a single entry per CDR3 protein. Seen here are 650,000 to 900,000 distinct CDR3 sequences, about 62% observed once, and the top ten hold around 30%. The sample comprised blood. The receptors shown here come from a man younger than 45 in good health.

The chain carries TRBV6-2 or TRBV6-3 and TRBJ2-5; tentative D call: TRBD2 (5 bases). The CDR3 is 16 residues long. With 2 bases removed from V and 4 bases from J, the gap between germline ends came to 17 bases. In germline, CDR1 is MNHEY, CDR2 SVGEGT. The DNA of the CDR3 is TGTGCCAGCAGTTACAAGAGGGTGATATTAGGAGAGACCCAGTACTTC. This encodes CASSYKRVILGETQYF.

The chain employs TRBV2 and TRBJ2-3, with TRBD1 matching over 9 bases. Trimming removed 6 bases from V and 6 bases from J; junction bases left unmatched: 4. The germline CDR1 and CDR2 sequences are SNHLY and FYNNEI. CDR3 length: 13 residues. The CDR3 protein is CASSGQGYDTQYF. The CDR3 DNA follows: TGTGCCAGCAGCGGACAGGGGTATGATACGCAGTATTTT.

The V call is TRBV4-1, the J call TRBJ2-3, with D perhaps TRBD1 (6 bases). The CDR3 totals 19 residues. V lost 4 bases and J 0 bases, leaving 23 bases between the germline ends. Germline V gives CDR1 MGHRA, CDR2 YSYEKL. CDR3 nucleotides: TGCGCCAGCAGCCGCCTGCCCGTCCGGGACATCTCTAGCACAGATACGCAGTATTTT. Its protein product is CASSRLPVRDISSTDTQYF.

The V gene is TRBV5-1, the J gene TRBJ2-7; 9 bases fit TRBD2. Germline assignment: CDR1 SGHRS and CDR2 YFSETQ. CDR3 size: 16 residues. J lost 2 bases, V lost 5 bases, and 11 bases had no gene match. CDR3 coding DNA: TGCGCCAGCAGTCAAACCTACTCTAGCGGGGCCTACGAGCAGTACTTC. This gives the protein CASSQTYSSGAYEQYF.

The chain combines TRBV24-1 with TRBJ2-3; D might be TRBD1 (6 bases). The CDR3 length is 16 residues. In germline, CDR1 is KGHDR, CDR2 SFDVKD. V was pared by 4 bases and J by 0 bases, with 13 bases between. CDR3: CATSEGDKPSTDTQYF. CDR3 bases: TGTGCCACCAGTGAGGGGGACAAACCTAGCACAGATACGCAGTATTTT.

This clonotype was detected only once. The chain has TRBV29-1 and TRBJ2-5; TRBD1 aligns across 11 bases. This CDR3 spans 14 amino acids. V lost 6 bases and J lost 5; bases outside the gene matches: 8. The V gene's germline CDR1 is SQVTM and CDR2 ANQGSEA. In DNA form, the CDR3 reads TGCAGCGTCGGGACAGGGGGTAGTCAGGAGACCCAGTACTTC. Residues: CSVGTGGSQETQYF.

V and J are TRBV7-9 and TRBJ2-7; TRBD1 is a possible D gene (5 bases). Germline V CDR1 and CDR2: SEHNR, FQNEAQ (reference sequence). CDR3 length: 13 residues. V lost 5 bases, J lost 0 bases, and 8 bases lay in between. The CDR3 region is CASSTGPSYEQYF. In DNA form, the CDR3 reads TGTGCCAGCAGCACAGGCCCCTCCTACGAGCAGTACTTC.

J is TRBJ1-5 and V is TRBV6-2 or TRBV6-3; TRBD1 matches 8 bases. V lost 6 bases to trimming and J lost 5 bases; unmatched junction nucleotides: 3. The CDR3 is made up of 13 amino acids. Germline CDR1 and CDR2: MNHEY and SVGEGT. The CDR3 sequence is CASSKDRDQPQHF. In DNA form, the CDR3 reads TGTGCCAGCAGCAAGGACAGGGATCAGCCCCAGCATTTT.

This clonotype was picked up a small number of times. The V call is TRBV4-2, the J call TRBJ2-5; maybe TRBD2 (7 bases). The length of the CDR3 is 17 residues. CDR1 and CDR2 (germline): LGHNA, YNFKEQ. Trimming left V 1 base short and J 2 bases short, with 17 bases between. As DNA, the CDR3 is TGTGCCAGCAGCCAAGGCCCCGGGGGGCAGGAACAAGAGACCCAGTACTTC. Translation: CASSQGPGGQEQETQYF.

The CDR3 here is CASSHSRDDGYGYTF. In DNA, the CDR3 is TGTGCCAGCTCACACTCGAGAGACGATGGGTATGGCTACACCTTC. The chain employs TRBV18 and TRBJ1-2; unclear D gene. CDR1 is KGHSH and CDR2 is LQKENI in the germline V gene. Trimming pared 4 bases from V and 5 bases from J, leaving 17 bases between. CDR3 size: 15 residues.

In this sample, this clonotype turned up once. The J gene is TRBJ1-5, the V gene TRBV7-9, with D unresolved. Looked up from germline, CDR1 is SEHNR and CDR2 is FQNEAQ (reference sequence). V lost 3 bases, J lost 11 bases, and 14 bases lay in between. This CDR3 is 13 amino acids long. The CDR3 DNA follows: TGTGCCAGCAGCTTTGAGACACAAGAGACCCAGCATTTT. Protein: CASSFETQETQHF.

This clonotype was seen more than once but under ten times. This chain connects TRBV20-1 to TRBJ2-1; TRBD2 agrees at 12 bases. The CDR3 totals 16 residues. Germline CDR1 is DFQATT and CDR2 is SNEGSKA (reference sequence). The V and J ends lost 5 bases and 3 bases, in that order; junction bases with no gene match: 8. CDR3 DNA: TGCAGTGCTCACCTCCCGACTAGCGGGAGCTACAATGAGCAGTTCTTC. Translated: CSAHLPTSGSYNEQFF.

The CDR3 sequence is CASSATTGGEQYF. CDR3 sequence (DNA): TGTGCCAGCAGCGCTACAACGGGAGGGGAGCAGTACTTC. The V and J genes are TRBV7-2 and TRBJ2-7; 8 positions match TRBD2. The CDR3 has 13 amino acids. Germline CDR1 reads SGHTA; CDR2 reads FQGNSA. Trimming cost V 5 bases and J 7 bases; bases outside gene matches: 7.

The CDR3 DNA reads as TGTGCCAGCAGCACAACAGGGGGCTCCTATCGCGGCTACACCTTC. Translation: CASSTTGGSYRGYTF. V and J are TRBV27 and TRBJ1-2; 9 bases fit TRBD1. This CDR3 is built from 15 residues. After removal of 6 bases from V and 8 bases from J, the junction contained 13 bases not matched to a gene. Per the germline V gene, CDR1 is MNHEY and CDR2 is SMNVEV (reference sequence).

This CDR3 is CASSTTGFLTEAFF. In DNA form, the CDR3 reads TGCGCCAGCAGCACGACAGGGTTTTTAACTGAAGCTTTCTTT. The V gene is TRBV5-1, the J gene TRBJ1-1; TRBD1 agrees at 7 bases. V gave up 4 bases and J gave up 5 bases; unmatched junction bases: 8. CDR3 length: 14 residues. The V gene's germline CDR1 is SGHRS and CDR2 YFSETQ.

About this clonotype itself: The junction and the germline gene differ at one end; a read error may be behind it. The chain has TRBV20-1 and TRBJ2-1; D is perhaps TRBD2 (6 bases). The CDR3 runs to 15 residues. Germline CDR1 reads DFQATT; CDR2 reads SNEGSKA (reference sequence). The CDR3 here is CSAREGGTSYNEQFF. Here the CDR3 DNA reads TGCAGTGCTAGAGAGGGCGGGACCTCCTACAATGAACAGTTCTTC.

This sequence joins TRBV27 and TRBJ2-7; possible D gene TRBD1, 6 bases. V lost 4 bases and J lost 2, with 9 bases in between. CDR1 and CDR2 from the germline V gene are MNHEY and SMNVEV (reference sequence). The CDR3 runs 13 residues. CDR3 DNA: TGTGCCAGCAGTTCCAGGGGTCCCTACGAGCAGTACTTC. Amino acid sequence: CASSSRGPYEQYF.

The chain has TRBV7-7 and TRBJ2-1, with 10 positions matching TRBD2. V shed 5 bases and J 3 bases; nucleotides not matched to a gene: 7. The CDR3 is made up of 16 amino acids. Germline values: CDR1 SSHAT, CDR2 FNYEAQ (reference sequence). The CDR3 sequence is CASSASLAGDYNEQFF. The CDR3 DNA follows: TGTGCCAGCAGCGCGTCGCTAGCGGGGGACTACAATGAGCAGTTCTTC.

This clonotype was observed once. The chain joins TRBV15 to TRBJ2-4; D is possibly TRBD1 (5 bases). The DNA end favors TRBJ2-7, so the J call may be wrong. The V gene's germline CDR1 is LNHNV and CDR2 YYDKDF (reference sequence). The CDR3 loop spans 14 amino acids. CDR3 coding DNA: TGTGCCACCAGCAGAGATCCAGGGTTTTACGAGCAGTACTTC. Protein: CATSRDPGFYEQYF.

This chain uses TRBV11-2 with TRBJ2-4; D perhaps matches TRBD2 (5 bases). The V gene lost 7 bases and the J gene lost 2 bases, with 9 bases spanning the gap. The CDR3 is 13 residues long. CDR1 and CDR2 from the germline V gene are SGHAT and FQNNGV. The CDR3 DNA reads TGTGCCAGCAATACCGGGACCAAAAACATTCAGTACTTC. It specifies CASNTGTKNIQYF.

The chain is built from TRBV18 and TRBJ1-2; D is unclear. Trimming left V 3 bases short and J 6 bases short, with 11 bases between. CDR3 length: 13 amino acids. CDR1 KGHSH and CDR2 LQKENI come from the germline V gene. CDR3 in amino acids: CASSPFPRDGYTF. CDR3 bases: TGTGCCAGCTCACCTTTTCCCCGAGATGGCTACACCTTC.

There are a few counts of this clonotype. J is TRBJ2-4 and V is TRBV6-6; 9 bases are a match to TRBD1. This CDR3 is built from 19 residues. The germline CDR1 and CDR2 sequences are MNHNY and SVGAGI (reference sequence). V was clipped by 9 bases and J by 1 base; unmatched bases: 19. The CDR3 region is CASWTRGQGIGLAKNIQYF. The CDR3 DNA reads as TGTGCCAGTTGGACCCGGGGACAGGGTATTGGATTGGCCAAAAACATTCAGTACTTC.

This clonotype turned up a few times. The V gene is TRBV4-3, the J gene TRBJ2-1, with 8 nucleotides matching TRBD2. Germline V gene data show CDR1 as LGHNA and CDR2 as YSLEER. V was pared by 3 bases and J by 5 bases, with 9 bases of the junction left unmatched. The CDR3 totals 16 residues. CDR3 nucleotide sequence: TGCGCCAGCAGCCAGTACCGGGGGGGCCAGAACAATGAGCAGTTCTTC. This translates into CASSQYRGGQNNEQFF.

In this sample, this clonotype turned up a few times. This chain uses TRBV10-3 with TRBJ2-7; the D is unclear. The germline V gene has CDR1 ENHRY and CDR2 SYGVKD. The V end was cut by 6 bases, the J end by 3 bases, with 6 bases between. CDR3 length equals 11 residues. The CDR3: CAIRQDYEQYF. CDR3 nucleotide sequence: TGTGCCATCAGGCAGGACTACGAGCAGTACTTC.

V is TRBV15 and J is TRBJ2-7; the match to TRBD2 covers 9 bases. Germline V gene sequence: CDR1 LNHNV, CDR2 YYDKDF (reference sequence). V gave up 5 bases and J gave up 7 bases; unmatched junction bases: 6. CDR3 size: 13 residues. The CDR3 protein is CATSGSGGNEQYF. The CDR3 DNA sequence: TGTGCCACCAGCGGTAGCGGGGGAAATGAGCAGTACTTC.

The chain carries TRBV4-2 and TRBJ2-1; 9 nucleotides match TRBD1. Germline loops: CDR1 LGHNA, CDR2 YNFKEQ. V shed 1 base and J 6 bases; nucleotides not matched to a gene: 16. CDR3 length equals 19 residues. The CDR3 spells CASSQVPALGTGSPNEQFF. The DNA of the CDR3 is TGTGCCAGCAGCCAAGTTCCCGCCTTAGGGACAGGGAGCCCCAATGAGCAGTTCTTC.

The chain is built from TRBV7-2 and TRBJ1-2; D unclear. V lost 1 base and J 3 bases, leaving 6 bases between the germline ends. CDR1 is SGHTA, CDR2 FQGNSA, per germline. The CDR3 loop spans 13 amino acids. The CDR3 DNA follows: TGTGCCAGCAGCTTAGAACCAGACTATGGCTACACCTTC. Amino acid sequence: CASSLEPDYGYTF.